The 14 T cell receptor beta chains listed next were all sequenced from one sample in a study of blood T cell repertoires in COVID-19. Some clones are missing from TCRdb's copy, which holds only in-frame ones; the method was immunoSEQ multiplex PCR. This table holds approximately 100,000 clones, 70% to 90% found once. Sequencing used peripheral blood. These TCRs come from a human donor in a cohort sampled during active COVID-19.

The V call is TRBV6-1, the J call TRBJ2-2; 14 nucleotides line up with TRBD2. The V and J ends lost 4 bases and 2 bases, in that order; junction bases with no gene match: 3. CDR1 is MNHNS, CDR2 SASEGT, per germline. The CDR3 runs to 17 residues. CDR3 bases: TGTGCCAGCAGTGCGGGGACTAGCGGGGGTAACACCGGGGAGCTGTTTTTT. Residues: CASSAGTSGGNTGELFF.

This clone has a handful of counts. The V call is TRBV28, the J call TRBJ2-1; 7 bases are shared with TRBD1. The V and J ends lost 6 bases and 7 bases, in that order; junction bases with no gene match: 9. In germline, CDR1 is MDHEN, CDR2 SYDVKM. CDR3 length: 14 amino acids. CDR3 nucleotides: TGTGCCAGCAGGATTAGGGGACAGACTAATGAGCAGTTCTTC. Its translation: CASRIRGQTNEQFF.

The genes are TRBV19 and TRBJ1-1, with 8 bases aligning to TRBD1. J lost 5 bases, V lost 4 bases, and 6 bases had no gene match. This CDR3 has 14 residues. Germline loops: CDR1 LNHDA, CDR2 SQIVND (reference sequence). The CDR3 sequence: CASSTRTGWTEAFF. CDR3 nucleotide sequence: TGTGCCAGTAGTACTCGGACAGGGTGGACTGAAGCTTTCTTT.

This clone was seen a single time. The chain joins TRBV4-3 to TRBJ1-2; D might be TRBD1 (5 bases). V lost 1 base to trimming and J lost 0 bases, with 12 bases between them. Looked up from germline, CDR1 is LGHNA and CDR2 is YSLEER. The CDR3 covers 16 residues. CDR3 in amino acids: CASSQGAGQANYGYTF. Here the CDR3 DNA reads TGCGCCAGCAGCCAAGGAGCAGGGCAAGCTAACTATGGCTACACCTTC.

The J gene is TRBJ2-7, the V gene TRBV30; no definite D call. V gave up 2 bases and J gave up 9 bases, with 17 bases separating them. This CDR3 has 13 amino acids. Germline CDR1 is GTSNPN and CDR2 is SVGIG (reference sequence). The CDR3 DNA follows: TGTGCCTGGAGTAACGGGTTTATCTTAGGGCAGTACTTC. It codes for CAWSNGFILGQYF.

The chain links TRBV4-3 to TRBJ2-7; 7 bases fit TRBD2. CDR1 LGHNA and CDR2 YSLEER come from the germline V gene. Unmatched junction bases numbered 12, after V lost 7 bases and J lost 6 bases. This CDR3 has 14 residues. The CDR3 reads CASTTTRETSEQYF. In nucleotides, the CDR3 is TGCGCCAGCACCACAACGCGGGAGACTTCCGAGCAGTACTTC.

This clone has only one observation. The chain uses TRBV12-5 and TRBJ2-5; D ambiguous. Trimming shortened V by 6 bases and J by 3 bases, and 5 bases separated the two germline ends. This CDR3 has 11 amino acids. Germline V gives CDR1 LGHNT, CDR2 FRNRAP. CDR3 DNA sequence: TGTGCTAGTGGCACGGAAGAGACCCAGTACTTC. Its protein is CASGTEETQYF.

This clone has more than one count but fewer than ten. The chain combines TRBV6-2 or TRBV6-3 with TRBJ1-2; D gene ambiguous. Germline CDR1 and CDR2: MNHEY and SVGEGT. The CDR3 is 14 amino acids. With 2 bases removed from V and 4 bases from J, the gap between germline ends came to 11 bases. DNA for the CDR3: TGTGCCAGCAGTTACCGGAAAGACACCTATGGCTACACCTTC. Translated: CASSYRKDTYGYTF.

This clone was seen a few times. J is TRBJ2-7 and V is TRBV7-3; D is undetermined. The germline V and J ends were trimmed by 0 bases and 3 bases, with 9 bases remaining between them. CDR1 is SGHTA and CDR2 is FQGTGA in the germline V gene. This CDR3 is 14 amino acids long. This chain's CDR3 is CASSLTGEGYEQYF. The CDR3 DNA reads TGTGCCAGCAGCTTAACAGGAGAAGGCTACGAGCAGTACTTC.

The chain has TRBV5-1 and TRBJ2-3; tentatively, D is TRBD2 (6 bases). The germline V gene encodes CDR1 SGHRS and CDR2 YFSETQ. Trimming took off 3 bases at V and 0 bases at J, with 11 bases between the two ends. The CDR3 consists of 15 residues. The CDR3 DNA is TGCGCCAGCAGCTGGGCTAGCGTAAGCACAGATACGCAGTATTTT. It codes for CASSWASVSTDTQYF.

This chain links TRBV28 with TRBJ1-2; no clear D gene. V shed 1 base and J shed 7 bases, with 10 bases lying between them. CDR1 and CDR2 from the germline V gene are MDHEN and SYDVKM. The CDR3 runs 13 residues. The CDR3 DNA follows: TGTGCCAGCAGTTTATATGGGCTTCGTGGCTACACCTTC. It encodes CASSLYGLRGYTF.

The gene calls are TRBV4-1 and TRBJ2-2; 7 bases line up with TRBD2. Germline CDR1 MGHRA, CDR2 YSYEKL. V gave up 3 bases and J gave up 7 bases; unmatched junction bases: 17. CDR3 size: 18 residues. The CDR3 loop reads CASSHRTTSGARGGELFF. CDR3 bases: TGCGCCAGCAGCCACAGAACGACCAGCGGGGCCCGAGGCGGGGAGCTGTTTTTT.

This clone was observed at least ten times. The chain carries TRBV27 and TRBJ1-3, with 9 bases identical to TRBD1. This CDR3 is 16 amino acids long. Germline V gene sequence: CDR1 MNHEY, CDR2 SMNVEV (reference sequence). Trimming took 4 bases from V and 3 from J; bases not matched to a gene: 7. In DNA, the CDR3 is TGTGCCAGCAGTTCCCGGGACAGGGATGGTGGAAACACCATATATTTT. Its translation is CASSSRDRDGGNTIYF.

The rearrangement links TRBV4-3 to TRBJ2-3; the D is unclear. This CDR3 contains 15 residues. In germline, CDR1 is LGHNA, CDR2 YSLEER. The V gene lost 6 bases and the J gene lost 3 bases, with 16 bases spanning the gap. CDR3 protein: CASSRTGTLTDTQYF. The CDR3 coding sequence is TGCGCCAGCAGTCGAACCGGTACCTTAACAGATACGCAGTATTTT.